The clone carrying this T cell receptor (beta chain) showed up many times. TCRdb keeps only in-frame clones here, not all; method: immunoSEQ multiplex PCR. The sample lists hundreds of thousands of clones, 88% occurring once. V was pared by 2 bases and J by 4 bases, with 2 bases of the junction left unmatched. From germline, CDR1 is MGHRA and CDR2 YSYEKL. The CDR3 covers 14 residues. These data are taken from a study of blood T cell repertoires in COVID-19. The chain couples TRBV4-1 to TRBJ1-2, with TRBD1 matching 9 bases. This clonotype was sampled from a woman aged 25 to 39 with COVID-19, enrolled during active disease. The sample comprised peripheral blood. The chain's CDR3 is CASSQTGGGYGYTF. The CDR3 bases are TGCGCCAGCAGCCAAACAGGGGGCGGCTATGGCTACACCTTC.